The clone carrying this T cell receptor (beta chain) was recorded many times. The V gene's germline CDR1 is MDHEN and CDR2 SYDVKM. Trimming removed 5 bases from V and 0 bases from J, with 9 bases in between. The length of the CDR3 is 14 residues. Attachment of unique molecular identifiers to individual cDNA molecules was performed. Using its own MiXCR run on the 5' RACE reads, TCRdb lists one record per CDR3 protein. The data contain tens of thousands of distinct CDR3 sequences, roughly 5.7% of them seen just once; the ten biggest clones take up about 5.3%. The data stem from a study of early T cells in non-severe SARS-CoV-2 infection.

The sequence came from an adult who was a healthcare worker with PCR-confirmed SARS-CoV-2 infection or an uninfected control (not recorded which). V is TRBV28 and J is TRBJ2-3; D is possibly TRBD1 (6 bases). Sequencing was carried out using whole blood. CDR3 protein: CASSGTSSTDTQYF. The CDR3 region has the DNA TGTGCCAGCAGTGGGACATCTAGCACAGATACGCAGTATTTT. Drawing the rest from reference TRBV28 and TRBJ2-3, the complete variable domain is DVKVTQSSRYLVKRTGEKVFLECVQDMDHENMFWYRQDPGLGLRLIYFSYDVKMKEKGDIPEGYSVSREKKERFSLILESASTNQTSMYLCASSGTSSTDTQYFGPGTRLTVL.